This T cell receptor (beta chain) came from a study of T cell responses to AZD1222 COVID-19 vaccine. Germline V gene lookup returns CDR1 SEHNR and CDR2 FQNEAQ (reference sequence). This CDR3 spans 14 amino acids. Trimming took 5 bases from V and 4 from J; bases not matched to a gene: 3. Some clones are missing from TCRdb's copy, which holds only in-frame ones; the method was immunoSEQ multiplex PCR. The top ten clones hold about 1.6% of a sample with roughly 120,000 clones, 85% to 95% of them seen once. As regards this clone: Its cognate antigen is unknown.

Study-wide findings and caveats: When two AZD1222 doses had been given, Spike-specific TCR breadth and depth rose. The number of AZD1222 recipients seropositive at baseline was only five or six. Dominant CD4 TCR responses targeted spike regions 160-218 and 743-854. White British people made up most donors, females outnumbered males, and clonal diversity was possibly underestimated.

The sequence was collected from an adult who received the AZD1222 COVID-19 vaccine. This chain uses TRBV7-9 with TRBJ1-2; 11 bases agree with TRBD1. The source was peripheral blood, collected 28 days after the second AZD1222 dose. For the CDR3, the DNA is TGTGCCAGCAGCACCGGACAGGGGGCCTATGGCTACACCTTC. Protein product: CASSTGQGAYGYTF.